This T cell receptor beta chain comes out of a study of T cells in localized non-small cell lung cancer. The repertoire was sequenced with immunoSEQ multiplex PCR; TCRdb's copy has only in-frame clones and lacks some. There are 900 to 1,400 clones in the sample; roughly 36% occur only once, and about 19% lies in the top ten. As regards this clone: What it recognizes is unknown.

The germline CDR1 and CDR2 sequences are SGHDN and FVKESK. This CDR3 has 15 amino acids. V lost 1 base to trimming and J lost 7 bases; unmatched junction nucleotides: 9. Study conclusions and caveats: Uninvolved adjacent lung had higher T cell clonality than tumor and all other tissues.

The chain combines TRBV14 with TRBJ2-5; 7 bases align to TRBD1. The sample consisted of lung tumor tissue, taken before any cancer treatment. The TCR comes from a male donor older than 55 with stage I squamous cell lung carcinoma. This chain's CDR3 is CASSQVTGAVGTQYF. DNA of the CDR3: TGTGCCAGCAGCCAAGTAACAGGGGCCGTCGGGACCCAGTACTTC.